The 8 T cell receptor beta chains below were found in one sample sequenced in a study of blood T cell repertoires in COVID-19. Libraries were prepared by immunoSEQ multiplex PCR; TCRdb keeps only in-frame clonotypes and omits some of them. The sample comprises some 120,000 clones, about 89% of which are singletons, and about 4.5% rests with the top ten. Sequencing input: peripheral blood. These receptors were obtained from a middle-aged man with acute or convalescent COVID-19.

The rearrangement uses TRBV19 and TRBJ1-2; TRBD1 agrees at 9 bases. Germline assignment: CDR1 LNHDA and CDR2 SQIVND (reference sequence). The V and J ends lost 8 bases and 4 bases, in that order; junction bases with no gene match: 5. This CDR3 has 13 residues. CDR3: CASVLGQGYGYTF. The DNA of the CDR3 is TGTGCCAGTGTCTTGGGACAGGGCTATGGCTACACCTTC.

The gene calls are TRBV25-1 and TRBJ1-4, with D perhaps TRBD1 (5 bases). CDR3 length equals 15 residues. The V end was cut by 8 bases, the J end by 6 bases, with 19 bases between. Germline CDR1 is MGHDK and CDR2 is SYGVNS. In DNA form, the CDR3 reads TGTGCCAGCGGCGGTGTCGGGGGGGTCGATGAAAAACTGTTTTTT. Amino acids: CASGGVGGVDEKLFF. The variable domain in full, with the rest retrieved from reference TRBV25-1 and TRBJ1-4, is EADIYQTPRYLVIGTGKKITLECSQTMGHDKMYWYQQDPGMELHLIHYSYGVNSTEKGDLSSESTVSRIRTEHFPLTLESARPSHTSQYLCASGGVGGVDEKLFFGSGTQLSVL.

This rearrangement joins TRBV2 to TRBJ1-6; 8 nucleotides line up with TRBD1. Germline CDR1 SNHLY, CDR2 FYNNEI. The CDR3 spans 14 residues. Unmatched junction bases numbered 5, after V lost 6 bases and J lost 7 bases. In DNA form, the CDR3 reads TGTGCCAGCAGAGATGACAGGGGAAATTCACCCCTCCACTTT. It yields the protein CASRDDRGNSPLHF.

The chain joins TRBV10-3 to TRBJ1-3, with D possibly TRBD1 on 5 matching bases. V lost 3 bases and J lost 0, with 15 bases in between. Germline loops: CDR1 ENHRY, CDR2 SYGVKD. The CDR3 loop spans 17 amino acids. This chain's CDR3 is CAISEGPDRGSGNTIYF. The CDR3 DNA is TGTGCCATCAGTGAAGGCCCTGACAGAGGCTCTGGAAACACCATATATTTT.

V is TRBV5-6 and J is TRBJ2-5; 13 nucleotides match TRBD2. CDR3 length: 17 amino acids. V lost 3 bases, J lost 5 bases, and 10 bases stayed unmatched. CDR1 is SGHDT, CDR2 YYEEEE, per germline. The CDR3 bases are TGTGCCAGCAGCTCCCGACTAGCGGGGGGCGGAGCGGAGACCCAGTACTTC. It translates to CASSSRLAGGGAETQYF. The variable domain in full, completed from reference TRBV5-6 and TRBJ2-5, reads DAGVTQSPTHLIKTRGQQVTLRCSPKSGHDTVSWYQQALGQGPQFIFQYYEEEERQRGNFPDRFSGHQFPNYSSELNVNALLLGDSALYLCASSSRLAGGGAETQYFGPGTRLLVL.

CDR3 coding DNA: TGTGCCTGGAGTAGGAGAAAACCGGGACAGGGGGCGGGTACTGAAGCTTTCTTT. The encoded protein is CAWSRRKPGQGAGTEAFF. This sequence joins TRBV30 and TRBJ1-1, with 12 nucleotides matching TRBD1. Trimming took 2 bases from V and 5 from J; bases not matched to a gene: 15. The germline V gene has CDR1 GTSNPN and CDR2 SVGIG (reference sequence). This CDR3 has 18 amino acids.

The chain combines TRBV19 with TRBJ2-7; 10 bases are shared with TRBD1. The CDR3 loop spans 15 amino acids. Germline V gene sequence: CDR1 LNHDA, CDR2 SQIVND (reference sequence). The J segment lost 6 bases and the V segment lost 2 bases, leaving 7 bases of the junction unmatched. CDR3 sequence: CASSIYGTGEGEQYF. The CDR3 nucleotides are TGTGCCAGTAGTATATATGGGACAGGGGAAGGCGAGCAGTACTTC.

The gene calls are TRBV30 and TRBJ2-7; a possible D gene is TRBD2 (6 bases). V gave up 0 bases and J gave up 4 bases, with 13 bases separating them. Germline V gene lookup returns CDR1 GTSNPN and CDR2 SVGIG (reference sequence). CDR3 length: 14 amino acids. CDR3 DNA sequence: TGTGCCTGGAGTGTATGGGGACTTTCTTACGAGCAGTACTTC. It yields the protein CAWSVWGLSYEQYF.